This TCR beta chain was sequenced in a study of vaccination effects on CD4 cells after COVID-19. Study summary: PBMC were cultured at around 2 million per well with about 10 IU/ml IL-2 and 8 to 10 ug/ml peptides.

The table came from immunoSEQ multiplex PCR; TCRdb's copy has only in-frame clones and leaves some out. Here the sample spans around 69,000 clones, around 80% being singletons. Culture proceeded for under twelve days, and CD4+ T cells were then isolated. The participants, recipients of two vaccine doses, got either BNT162b2 or mRNA-1273. The germline V gene has CDR1 SGHVS and CDR2 FQNEAQ. V lost 4 bases, J lost 5 bases, and 14 bases lay in between. This CDR3 is 14 amino acids long. Concerning this clone: Its matching antigen is unknown.

This sequence originates from a human donor who received a COVID-19 vaccine. This rearrangement joins TRBV7-8 to TRBJ2-5; D ambiguous. The sample was CD4+ T cells from PBMCs cultured without peptide, taken after COVID-19 vaccination. CDR3 region: CASSYRETEETQYF. For the CDR3, the DNA is TGTGCCAGCAGCTATCGTGAAACAGAGGAGACCCAGTACTTC.